These T cell receptor beta chains were read from a single sample in a study of blood T cell repertoires in COVID-19. Assay: immunoSEQ multiplex PCR; the TCRdb copy retains only in-frame clones and omits some. The sample has 95,000 to 150,000 clones; more than 65% are singletons. Material: peripheral blood. The receptor source for this set is a woman in her 70s with acute or convalescent COVID-19. Both conserved end residues are part of each CDR3.

V	J	CDR3
TRBV19	TRBJ1-5	CASSISTGGKNQPQHF
TRBV7-8	TRBJ2-7	CASFRGLSSYEQYF
TRBV9	TRBJ1-2	CASSQGTASYGYTF
TRBV25-1	TRBJ2-1	CASSDPKGGSYNEQFF
TRBV6-5	TRBJ2-7	CASSPEGGAYEQYF
TRBV2	TRBJ2-1	CASTEGLAASSYNEQFF
TRBV5-4	TRBJ1-2	CASSLGGRDHAGYTF
TRBV7-9	TRBJ1-1	CASSRGTGTANTEAFF
TRBV6-1	TRBJ1-1	CASSEQGRAEAFF
TRBV24-1	TRBJ2-7	CATSDLLPLAGLTYEQYF
TRBV21-1	TRBJ2-1	CASRVGLAGNNEQFF
TRBV5-1	TRBJ2-5	CASKSEIQETQYF
TRBV12-3/TRBV12-4	TRBJ2-7	CASSSPGVEQYF
TRBV7-8	TRBJ2-7	CASSPRTGTYEQYF
TRBV11-3	TRBJ2-1	CASSLAAGALKDEQFF
TRBV7-6	TRBJ2-1	CASSFSAGGFLTYNEQFF
TRBV19	TRBJ1-2	CASSPRGARDGYTF
TRBV19	TRBJ1-1	CASSTLDSGNTEAFF
TRBV20-1	TRBJ2-7	CSASGTTSYEQYF
TRBV7-9	TRBJ2-6	CASSSTVSGANVLTF
TRBV5-4	TRBJ2-3	CASSLEMGADTQYF
TRBV10-2	TRBJ1-2	CASSEPSGGGARGYTF
TRBV7-9	TRBJ2-7	CASSLGFTGYEQYF
TRBV6-6	TRBJ2-7	CASSYSYRDYEQYF
TRBV4-1	TRBJ1-1	CASSYRDRNIEGEAFF
TRBV9	TRBJ2-2	CASNSRWGEANTGELFF
TRBV18	TRBJ2-2	CASSPPQTGGPNTGELFF
TRBV29-1	TRBJ2-2	CSAYRDVGELFF
TRBV4-3	TRBJ1-6	CASSQGTGGSYNSPLHF
TRBV24-1	TRBJ1-2	CATSDPTDRGDYGYTF
TRBV13	TRBJ2-1	CASRDRGQDNEQFF
TRBV15	TRBJ1-1	CATKIWGLVDEAFF
TRBV27	TRBJ2-1	CASSFAGKNEQFF
TRBV12-3/TRBV12-4	TRBJ2-3	CASSLTGKDTQYF
TRBV27	TRBJ2-4	CASSLGRQGDIAKNIQYF
TRBV9	TRBJ1-3	CASSVRDRGYSGNTIYF
TRBV9	TRBJ2-5	CASSVAGGNGETQYF
TRBV5-4	TRBJ2-1	CASSPGTVSSYNEQFF
TRBV5-1	TRBJ2-7	CASSLEGQRVAYEQYF
TRBV18	TRBJ2-1	CASSPGSGRHNEQFF
TRBV24-1	TRBJ1-1	CASHQGLPNTEAFF
TRBV6-2/TRBV6-3	TRBJ2-7	CASSFTGYEQYF
TRBV13	TRBJ1-1	CASARSEAFF